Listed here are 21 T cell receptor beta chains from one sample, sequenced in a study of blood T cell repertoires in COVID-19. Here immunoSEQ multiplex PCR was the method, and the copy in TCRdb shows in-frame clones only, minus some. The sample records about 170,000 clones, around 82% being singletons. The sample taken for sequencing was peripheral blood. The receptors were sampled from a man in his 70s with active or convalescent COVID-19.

CDR3 nucleotides: TGTGCCAGAAGTTGGACAGAGAATCAGCCCCAGCATTTT. Amino acids: CARSWTENQPQHF. The V and J genes are TRBV7-5 and TRBJ1-5; TRBD1, the table's D call, lacks a check against the DNA. TRBV7-5 is shown as a pseudogene. CDR3 length: 13 amino acids.

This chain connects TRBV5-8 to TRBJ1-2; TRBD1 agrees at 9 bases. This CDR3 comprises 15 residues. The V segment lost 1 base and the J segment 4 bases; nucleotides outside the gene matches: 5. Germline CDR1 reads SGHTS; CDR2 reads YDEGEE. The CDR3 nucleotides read TGTGCCAGCAGCTTGCATAAGACAGGGGGCTATGGCTACACCTTC. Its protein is CASSLHKTGGYGYTF.

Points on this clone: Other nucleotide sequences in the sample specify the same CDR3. CDR3 nucleotides: TGTGCCAGCTCAACAGACAGGAACACTGAAGCTTTCTTT. Amino acids: CASSTDRNTEAFF. The V gene is TRBV18, the J gene TRBJ1-1, with a weak D call TRBD1 (5 bases). V was cut by 5 bases and J by 1 base, with 8 bases left in between. Germline V gene sequence: CDR1 KGHSH, CDR2 LQKENI. The CDR3 loop spans 13 amino acids. Filled out from reference TRBV18 and TRBJ1-1, the complete variable domain reads NAGVMQNPRHLVRRRGQEARLRCSPMKGHSHVYWYRQLPEEGLKFMVYLQKENIIDESGMPKERFSAEFPKEGPSILRIQQVVRGDSAAYFCASSTDRNTEAFFGQGTRLTVV.

The CDR3 DNA reads as TGTGCCAGCAGCTTAGCGGGGGATGAGGGTAACACCATATATTTT. Its protein product is CASSLAGDEGNTIYF. This chain links TRBV11-2 with TRBJ1-3, with D perhaps matching TRBD1 (5 bases). Trimming cost V 1 base and J 7 bases, with 14 bases left between them. Germline CDR1 SGHAT, CDR2 FQNNGV. There are 15 residues in the CDR3.

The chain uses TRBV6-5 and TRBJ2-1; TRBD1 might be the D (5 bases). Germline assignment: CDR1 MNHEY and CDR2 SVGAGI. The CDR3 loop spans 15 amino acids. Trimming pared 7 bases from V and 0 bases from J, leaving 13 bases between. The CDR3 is CASMKDRSSYNEQFF. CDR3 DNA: TGTGCCAGCATGAAAGACAGAAGCTCCTACAATGAGCAGTTCTTC.

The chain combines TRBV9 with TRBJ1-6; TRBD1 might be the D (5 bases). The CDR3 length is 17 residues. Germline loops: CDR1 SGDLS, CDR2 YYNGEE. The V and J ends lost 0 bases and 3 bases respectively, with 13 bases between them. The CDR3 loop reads CASSVEGRADYNSPLHF. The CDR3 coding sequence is TGTGCCAGCAGCGTAGAAGGCAGGGCCGACTATAATTCACCCCTCCACTTT.

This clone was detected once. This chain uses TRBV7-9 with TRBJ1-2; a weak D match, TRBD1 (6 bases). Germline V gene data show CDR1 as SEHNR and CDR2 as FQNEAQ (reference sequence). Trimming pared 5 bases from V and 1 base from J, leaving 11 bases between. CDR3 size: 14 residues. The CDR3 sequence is CASSPGQNNYGYTF. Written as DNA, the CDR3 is TGTGCCAGCAGCCCAGGACAGAATAACTATGGCTACACCTTC.

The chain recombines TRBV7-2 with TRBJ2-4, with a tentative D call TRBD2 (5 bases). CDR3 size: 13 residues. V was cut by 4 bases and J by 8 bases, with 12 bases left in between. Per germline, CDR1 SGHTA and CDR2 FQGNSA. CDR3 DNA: TGTGCCAGCAGCTCACAAACGAGGGACATTCAGTACTTC. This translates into CASSSQTRDIQYF.

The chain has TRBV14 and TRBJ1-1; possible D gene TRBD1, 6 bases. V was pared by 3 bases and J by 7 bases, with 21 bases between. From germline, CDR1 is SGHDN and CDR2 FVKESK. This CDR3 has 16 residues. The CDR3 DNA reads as TGTGCCAGCAGCCAGGTGAGGGGGGGACGAAGAAGTGAAGCTTTCTTT. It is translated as CASSQVRGGRRSEAFF.

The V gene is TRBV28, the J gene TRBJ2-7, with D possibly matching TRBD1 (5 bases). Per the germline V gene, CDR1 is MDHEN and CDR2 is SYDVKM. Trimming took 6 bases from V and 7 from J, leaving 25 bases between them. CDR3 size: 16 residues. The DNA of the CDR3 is TGTGCCAGCAGCCTAAGAGACAGCCGGCCCCTCGGTGAGCAGTACTTC. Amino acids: CASSLRDSRPLGEQYF.

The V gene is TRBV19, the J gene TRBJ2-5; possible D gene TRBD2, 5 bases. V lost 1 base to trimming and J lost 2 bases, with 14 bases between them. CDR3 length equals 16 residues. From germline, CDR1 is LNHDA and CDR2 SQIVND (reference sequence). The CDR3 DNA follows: TGTGCCAGTAGTATAGGTGTTAGCGCTACTCAAGAGACCCAGTACTTC. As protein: CASSIGVSATQETQYF.

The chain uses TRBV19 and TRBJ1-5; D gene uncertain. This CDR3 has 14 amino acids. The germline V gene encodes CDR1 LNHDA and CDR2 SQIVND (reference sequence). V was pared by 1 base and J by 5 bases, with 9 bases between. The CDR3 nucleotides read TGTGCCAGTAGTATAGGGCCCATGTATCAGCCCCAGCATTTT. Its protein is CASSIGPMYQPQHF. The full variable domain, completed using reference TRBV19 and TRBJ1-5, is DGGITQSPKYLFRKEGQNVTLSCEQNLNHDAMYWYRQDPGQGLRLIYYSQIVNDFQKGDIAEGYSVSREKKESFPLTVTSAQKNPTAFYLCASSIGPMYQPQHFGDGTRLSIL.

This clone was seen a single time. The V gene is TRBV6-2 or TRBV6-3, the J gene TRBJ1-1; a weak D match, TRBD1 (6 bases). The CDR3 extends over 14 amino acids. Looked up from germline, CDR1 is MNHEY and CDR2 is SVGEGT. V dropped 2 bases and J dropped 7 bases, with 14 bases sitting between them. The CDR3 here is CASSYGGGGREAFF. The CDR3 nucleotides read TGTGCCAGCAGTTACGGGGGTGGGGGCCGTGAAGCTTTCTTT.

In nucleotides, the CDR3 is TGCAGCGGCCTTCAAGGGGCATGGGGCACTGAAGCTTTCTTT. Translating it yields CSGLQGAWGTEAFF. The chain is built from TRBV29-1 and TRBJ1-1, with a tentative D call TRBD1 (5 bases). Germline V gene sequence: CDR1 SQVTM, CDR2 ANQGSEA. V lost 7 bases, J lost 4 bases, and 19 bases lay in between. The length of the CDR3 is 14 residues.

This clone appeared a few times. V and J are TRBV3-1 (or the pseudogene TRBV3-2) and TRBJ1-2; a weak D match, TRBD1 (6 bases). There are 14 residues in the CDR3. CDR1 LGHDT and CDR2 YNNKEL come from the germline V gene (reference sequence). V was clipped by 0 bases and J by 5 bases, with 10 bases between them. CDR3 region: CASSQDRGLYGYTF. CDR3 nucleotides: TGTGCCAGCAGCCAAGACAGGGGATTATATGGCTACACCTTC.

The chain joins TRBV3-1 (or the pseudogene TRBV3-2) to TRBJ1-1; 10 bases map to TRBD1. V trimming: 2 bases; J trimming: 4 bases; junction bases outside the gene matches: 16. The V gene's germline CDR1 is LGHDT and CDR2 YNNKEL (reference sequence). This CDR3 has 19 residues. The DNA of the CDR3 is TGTGCCAGCAGCCAAACTCGGGCAGCAAGACAGGGGGCTGGCACTGAAGCTTTCTTT. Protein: CASSQTRAARQGAGTEAFF.

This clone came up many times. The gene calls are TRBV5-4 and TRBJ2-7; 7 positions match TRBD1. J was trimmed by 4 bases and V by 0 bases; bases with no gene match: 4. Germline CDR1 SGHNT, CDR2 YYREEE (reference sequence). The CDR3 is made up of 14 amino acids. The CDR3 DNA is TGTGCCAGCAGCTTGGAGGACAGGCTATACGAGCAGTACTTC. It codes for CASSLEDRLYEQYF.

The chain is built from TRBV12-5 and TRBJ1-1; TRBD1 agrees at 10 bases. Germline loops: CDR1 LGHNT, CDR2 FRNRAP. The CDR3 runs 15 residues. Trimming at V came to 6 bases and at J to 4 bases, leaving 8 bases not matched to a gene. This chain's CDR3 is CASGLDRGSGTEAFF. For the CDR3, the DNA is TGTGCTAGTGGACTGGACAGGGGGTCGGGCACTGAAGCTTTCTTT.

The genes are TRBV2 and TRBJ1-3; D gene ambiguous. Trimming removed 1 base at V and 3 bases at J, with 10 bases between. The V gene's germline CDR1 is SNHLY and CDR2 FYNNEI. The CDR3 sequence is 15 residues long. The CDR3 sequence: CASSEVDSLGNTIYF. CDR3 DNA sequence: TGTGCCAGCAGTGAAGTCGACTCTCTTGGAAACACCATATATTTT.

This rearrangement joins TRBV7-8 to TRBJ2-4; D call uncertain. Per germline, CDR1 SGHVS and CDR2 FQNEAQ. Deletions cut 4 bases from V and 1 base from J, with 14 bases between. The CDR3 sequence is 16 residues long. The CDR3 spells CASSSRLTRAKNIQYF. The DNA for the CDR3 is TGTGCCAGCAGCTCCCGGCTGACAAGGGCCAAAAACATTCAGTACTTC.

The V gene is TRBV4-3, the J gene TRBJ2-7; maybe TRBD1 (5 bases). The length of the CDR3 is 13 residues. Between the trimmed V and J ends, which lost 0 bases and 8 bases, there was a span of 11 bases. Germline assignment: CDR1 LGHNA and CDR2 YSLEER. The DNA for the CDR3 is TGCGCCAGCAGCCAAGAGGCAGGGCGGAAGCAGTACTTC. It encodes CASSQEAGRKQYF.